A single sample gave rise to the 14 T cell receptor beta chains below, sequenced in a study of blood T cell repertoires in COVID-19. Profiling relied on immunoSEQ multiplex PCR, and the TCRdb table lists in-frame clones only, not all of them. The data hold about 230,000 clones, with around 80% observed a single time. The sequencing sample was made of peripheral blood. The receptors come from a woman aged 80 or over with active or convalescent COVID-19.

The rearrangement uses TRBV12-3 or TRBV12-4 and TRBJ1-2, with D perhaps TRBD1 (6 bases). The CDR3 is made up of 13 amino acids. V dropped 6 bases and J dropped 2 bases, with 10 bases sitting between them. The CDR3 nucleotides are TGTGCCAGCAGAACAGGGAAGAACTATGGCTACACCTTC. Protein product: CASRTGKNYGYTF.

The rearrangement joins TRBV5-1 to TRBJ1-3; D remains unclear. V was shortened by 0 bases and J by 3 bases, with 10 bases between the two germline ends. Germline V gene lookup returns CDR1 SGHRS and CDR2 YFSETQ. This CDR3 region has 15 residues. This CDR3 reads CASSLDVGGGNTIYF. CDR3 bases: TGCGCCAGCAGCTTGGATGTGGGAGGTGGAAACACCATATATTTT.

The chain recombines TRBV9 with TRBJ2-7, with TRBD1 identical over 7 bases. The CDR3 runs 14 residues. Trimming at V came to 4 bases and at J to 5 bases, leaving 9 bases not matched to a gene. Germline assignment: CDR1 SGDLS and CDR2 YYNGEE. As DNA, the CDR3 is TGTGCCAGCAGCCAGGGGGTGGGGCTCGACGAGCAGTACTTC. Protein: CASSQGVGLDEQYF. The entire variable domain, with the rest obtained from reference TRBV9 and TRBJ2-7, is as follows: DSGVTQTPKHLITATGQRVTLRCSPRSGDLSVYWYQQSLDQGLQFLIQYYNGEERAKGNILERFSAQQFPDLHSELNLSSLELGDSALYFCASSQGVGLDEQYFGPGTRLTVT.

This rearrangement joins TRBV27 to TRBJ2-1; no reliable D call. Germline V CDR1 and CDR2: MNHEY, SMNVEV (reference sequence). The CDR3 consists of 12 residues. V dropped 6 bases and J dropped 5 bases, with 8 bases sitting between them. CDR3 sequence reads: CASSHRDNEQFF. CDR3 coding DNA: TGTGCCAGCAGCCACCGGGACAATGAGCAGTTCTTC.

This chain uses TRBV7-6 with TRBJ2-1, with 9 bases matching TRBD1. This CDR3 spans 16 amino acids. V shed 2 bases, J shed 5 bases, and the junction held 7 bases outside the gene matches. Germline V CDR1 and CDR2: SGHVS, FNYEAQ. The CDR3 DNA follows: TGTGCCAGCAGCTTACGTCCCGGGACAGGGAACAATGAGCAGTTCTTC. Its translation is CASSLRPGTGNNEQFF.

This clone was recorded a few times. The chain couples TRBV19 to TRBJ1-5; 11 bases line up with TRBD1. Germline CDR1 and CDR2: LNHDA and SQIVND (reference sequence). J gave up 7 bases and V 5 bases, and 7 bases lay outside the gene matches. The CDR3 is made up of 15 amino acids. CDR3 nucleotides: TGTGCCAGTAGTGCACCACGGACAGGGGGCCAGCCCCAGCATTTT. Translated: CASSAPRTGGQPQHF.

The table lists this clone with a few counts. The genes are TRBV30 and TRBJ1-6, with no clear D. The CDR3 spans 14 residues. V lost 0 bases and J 6 bases, leaving 9 bases between the germline ends. Germline V gene data show CDR1 as GTSNPN and CDR2 as SVGIG (reference sequence). The CDR3 DNA follows: TGTGCCTGGAGTGTTAATACAGCTAATTCACCCCTCCACTTT. Translating it yields CAWSVNTANSPLHF.

The V and J genes are TRBV27 and TRBJ2-2, with 7 bases lining up with TRBD2. With V trimmed by 4 bases and J by 2 bases, 7 bases remained unmatched. Germline-derived CDR1 and CDR2 are MNHEY and SMNVEV (reference sequence). The CDR3 has 16 amino acids. The CDR3 is CASSSPGTTNTGELFF. In DNA, the CDR3 is TGTGCCAGCAGTTCTCCCGGGACTACAAACACCGGGGAGCTGTTTTTT.

The count of this clone is one. The J gene is TRBJ2-6, the V gene TRBV19, with D unresolved. The CDR3 length is 15 residues. Germline V lookup: CDR1 LNHDA, CDR2 SQIVND (reference sequence). The V end was cut by 4 bases, the J end by 4 bases, with 11 bases between. Here the CDR3 reads CASSKARSGANVLTF. DNA for the CDR3: TGTGCCAGTAGTAAGGCCAGGTCAGGGGCCAACGTCCTGACTTTC.

This chain joins TRBV11-3 and TRBJ1-3, with TRBD1 matching over 7 bases. CDR3 length: 16 amino acids. Germline lookup yields CDR1 SGHNT and CDR2 YENEEA. The V segment lost 3 bases and the J segment 2 bases; nucleotides outside the gene matches: 7. In DNA, the CDR3 is TGTGCCAGCAGCTTGTCGAGAGACAGGGCTGGAAACACCATATATTTT. Translation: CASSLSRDRAGNTIYF.

This sequence joins TRBV4-3 and TRBJ2-1; a possible D gene is TRBD2 (5 bases). V gave up 4 bases and J gave up 0 bases, with 10 bases separating them. The germline V gene has CDR1 LGHNA and CDR2 YSLEER. The CDR3 has 15 amino acids. The CDR3, as DNA: TGCGCCAGCAGCCTTACTAGGAGCTCCTACAATGAGCAGTTCTTC. Residues: CASSLTRSSYNEQFF.

The rearrangement joins TRBV30 to TRBJ2-5; 7 nucleotides match TRBD1. The germline gives CDR1 GTSNPN, CDR2 SVGIG (reference sequence). After removal of 0 bases from V and 0 bases from J, the junction contained 4 bases not matched to a gene. The CDR3 runs 15 residues. CDR3 DNA: TGTGCCTGGAGTGTGGGCAGGGGGTACCAAGAGACCCAGTACTTC. Translating it yields CAWSVGRGYQETQYF.

The rearrangement joins TRBV5-5 to TRBJ2-7; 9 bases fit TRBD2. V lost 5 bases, J lost 3 bases, and 6 bases stayed unmatched. This CDR3 is 14 amino acids long. Germline V CDR1 and CDR2: SGHKS, YYEKEE (reference sequence). The CDR3 region is CASSPTSGNYEQYF. CDR3 in DNA: TGTGCCAGCAGTCCGACTAGCGGTAACTACGAGCAGTACTTC.

As DNA, the CDR3 is TGTGCCAGCAGTGACCCCGGGAGCTCCTACGAGCAGTACTTC. This translates into CASSDPGSSYEQYF. The gene calls are TRBV6-4 and TRBJ2-7; D might be TRBD2 (6 bases). The V gene lost 2 bases and the J gene lost 0 bases, with 8 bases spanning the gap. There are 14 residues in the CDR3. CDR1 and CDR2 from the germline V gene are MRHNA and SNTAGT.